This T cell receptor (beta chain) was sequenced in a study of liver allograft versus peripheral blood T cells. As for the study in general: Peripheral blood of the recipients supplied T cell receptor repertoires that were compared with those in transplanted livers. Notes on the study in general: There were reportedly differences between T cell receptor repertoires inside liver allografts and those in peripheral blood.

This clonotype was found once. Its antigen is unidentified. TCRdb reprocessed the reads via MiXCR and lists one record per CDR3 protein. The table has fewer than 15,000 distinct CDR3 sequences, roughly 18% seen once. The ends were cut back, 4 bases at V and 1 base at J, with 13 bases in the middle. Germline CDR1 is SGHTA and CDR2 is FQGNSA. There are 15 residues in the CDR3. This TCR came from a human patient who had a liver transplant. T cells may partly derive from the graft donor. The gene calls are TRBV7-2 and TRBJ1-1; D unresolved. The CDR3 spells CASSSLGIANTEAFF. DNA of the CDR3: TGTGCCAGCAGCTCATTGGGGATTGCGAACACTGAAGCTTTCTTT.